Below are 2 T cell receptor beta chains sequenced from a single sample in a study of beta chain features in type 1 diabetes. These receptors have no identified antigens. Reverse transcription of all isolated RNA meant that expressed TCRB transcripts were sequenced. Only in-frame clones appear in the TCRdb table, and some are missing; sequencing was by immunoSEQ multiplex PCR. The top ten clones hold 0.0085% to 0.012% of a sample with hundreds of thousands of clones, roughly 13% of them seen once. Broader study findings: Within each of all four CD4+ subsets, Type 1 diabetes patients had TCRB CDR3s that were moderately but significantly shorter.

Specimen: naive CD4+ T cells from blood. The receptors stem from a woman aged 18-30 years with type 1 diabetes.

As DNA, the CDR3 is TGTGCCATCAGAGAAGACAGGGGTACCTACAATGAGCAGTTCTTC. Translating gives CAIREDRGTYNEQFF. The V gene is TRBV10-3, the J gene TRBJ2-1, with 8 nucleotides matching TRBD1. V lost 6 bases and J lost 2; bases outside the gene matches: 6. Germline CDR1 and CDR2: ENHRY and SYGVKD. The CDR3 consists of 15 residues.

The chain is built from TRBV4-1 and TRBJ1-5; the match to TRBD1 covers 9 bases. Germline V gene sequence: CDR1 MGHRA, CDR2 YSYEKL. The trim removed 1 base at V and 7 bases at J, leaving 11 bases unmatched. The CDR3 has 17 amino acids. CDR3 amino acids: CASSQGRIGTGRQPQHF. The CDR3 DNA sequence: TGCGCCAGCAGCCAAGGTAGAATTGGGACAGGGCGGCAGCCCCAGCATTTT.